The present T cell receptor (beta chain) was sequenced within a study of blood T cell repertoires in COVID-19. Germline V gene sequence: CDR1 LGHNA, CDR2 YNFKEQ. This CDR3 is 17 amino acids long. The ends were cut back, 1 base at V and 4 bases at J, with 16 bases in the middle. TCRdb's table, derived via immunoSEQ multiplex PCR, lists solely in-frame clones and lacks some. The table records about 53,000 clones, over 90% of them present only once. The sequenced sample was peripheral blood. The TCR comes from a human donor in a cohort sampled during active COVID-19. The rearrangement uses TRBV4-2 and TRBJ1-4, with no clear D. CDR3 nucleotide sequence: TGTGCCAGCAGCCAAGGAGTAGTAAGATCGAATAATGAAAAACTGTTTTTT. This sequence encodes CASSQGVVRSNNEKLFF.